The 27 T cell receptor beta chains listed next were all sequenced from one sample in a study of cytomegalovirus exposure and HLA in healthy donors. Primers for the PCR totalled 60 Vbeta and 13 Jbeta. The protocol was immunoSEQ multiplex PCR, while the TCRdb copy is restricted to in-frame clones and leaves out a portion. The table has about 140,000 clones, approximately 70% seen once; the top ten hold over 13%. The sequencing input was PBMCs. Receptors were obtained from a human donor in good health.

This clone appeared a few times. The genes are TRBV28 and TRBJ1-5; TRBD1 matches 9 bases. CDR3 length equals 16 residues. The junction had 9 bases not matched to a gene; V was cut back by 5 bases and J by 4 bases. Germline lookup yields CDR1 MDHEN and CDR2 SYDVKM. CDR3 nucleotides: TGTGCCAGCAGTGAACATACCGGGACAGGGAATCAGCCCCAGCATTTT. Translated, it gives CASSEHTGTGNQPQHF. The full variable domain, rest sourced from reference TRBV28 and TRBJ1-5, is DVKVTQSSRYLVKRTGEKVFLECVQDMDHENMFWYRQDPGLGLRLIYFSYDVKMKEKGDIPEGYSVSREKKERFSLILESASTNQTSMYLCASSEHTGTGNQPQHFGDGTRLSIL.

The genes are TRBV6-6 and TRBJ1-2; no clear D gene. The ends were cut back, 5 bases at V and 1 base at J, with 8 bases in the middle. Per the germline V gene, CDR1 is MNHNY and CDR2 is SVGAGI (reference sequence). The CDR3 is 13 amino acids. In DNA form, the CDR3 reads TGTGCCAGCAGTCCATCCATTAACTATGGCTACACCTTC. The encoded protein is CASSPSINYGYTF.

CDR3 coding DNA: TGTGCCAGCAGCTTAAACAGGTTGAACACTGAAGCTTTCTTT. This encodes CASSLNRLNTEAFF. The rearrangement links TRBV7-8 to TRBJ1-1, with D possibly being TRBD1 (5 bases). The germline CDR1 and CDR2 sequences are SGHVS and FQNEAQ. The CDR3 spans 14 residues. Trimming pared 2 bases from V and 0 bases from J, leaving 7 bases between. The full variable domain, completed using reference TRBV7-8 and TRBJ1-1, is GAGVSQSPRYKVAKRGQDVALRCDPISGHVSLFWYQQALGQGPEFLTYFQNEAQLDKSGLPSDRFFAERPEGSVSTLKIQRTQQEDSAVYLCASSLNRLNTEAFFGQGTRLTVV.

The chain couples TRBV2 to TRBJ1-1; D is unclear. CDR3 size: 12 residues. The ends were cut back, 8 bases at V and 4 bases at J, with 11 bases in the middle. Germline CDR1 and CDR2: SNHLY and FYNNEI. CDR3 protein: CASVQFGTEAFF. In DNA form, the CDR3 reads TGTGCCAGCGTCCAATTCGGCACTGAAGCTTTCTTT.

The V gene is TRBV10-3, the J gene TRBJ2-7; D call uncertain. Trimming took 3 bases from V and 4 from J, leaving 7 bases between them. The CDR3 has 12 residues. CDR1 and CDR2 (germline): ENHRY, SYGVKD. The CDR3 DNA sequence: TGTGCCATCAGTGATTCCATTTACGAGCAGTACTTC. This translates into CAISDSIYEQYF.

The CDR3 bases are TGTGCCAGTAGTAAATACAGGGGAGGCTACGAGCAGTACTTC. This codes for CASSKYRGGYEQYF. The V gene is TRBV19, the J gene TRBJ2-7; a weak D match, TRBD1 (7 bases). V lost 4 bases and J lost 3, with 13 bases in between. CDR3 length equals 14 residues. Germline CDR1 is LNHDA and CDR2 is SQIVND (reference sequence).

This chain uses TRBV18 with TRBJ2-1; the match to TRBD2 covers 8 bases. Trimming at V came to 2 bases and at J to 5 bases, leaving 5 bases not matched to a gene. The CDR3 consists of 15 residues. Germline V gives CDR1 KGHSH, CDR2 LQKENI. The CDR3 spells CASSPMAGGHNEQFF. As DNA, the CDR3 is TGTGCCAGCTCACCAATGGCGGGGGGCCACAATGAGCAGTTCTTC.

The chain combines TRBV7-9 with TRBJ2-3, with a tentative D call TRBD2 (7 bases). Germline CDR1 is SEHNR and CDR2 is FQNEAQ (reference sequence). This CDR3 comprises 15 residues. The V end was cut by 0 bases, the J end by 2 bases, with 9 bases between. The CDR3 region has the DNA TGTGCCAGCAGCTTAGCGGGGGGGCCCACAGATACGCAGTATTTT. Its translation: CASSLAGGPTDTQYF.

The chain joins TRBV19 to TRBJ2-7; 8 positions match TRBD2. Losses at the gene ends were 3 bases for V and 5 bases for J; bases not matched to a gene: 6. The length of the CDR3 is 14 residues. Germline V gene data show CDR1 as LNHDA and CDR2 as SQIVND (reference sequence). CDR3 DNA sequence: TGTGCCAGTAGTATGGTTGGTAGCGGGGACGAGCAGTACTTC. Amino acids: CASSMVGSGDEQYF.

The V and J genes are TRBV7-6 and TRBJ2-7; D may be TRBD2 (6 bases). Trimming removed 3 bases from V and 12 bases from J, with 18 bases in between. Per germline, CDR1 SGHVS and CDR2 FNYEAQ. This CDR3 region has 13 residues. The CDR3 is CASSFSRTNQWYF. The DNA of the CDR3 is TGTGCCAGCAGCTTCTCACGGACTAATCAGTGGTACTTC.

The chain couples TRBV12-5 to TRBJ2-3; a weak D match, TRBD2 (6 bases). The CDR3 consists of 14 residues. Trimming shortened V by 5 bases and J by 3 bases, and 12 bases separated the two germline ends. Per the germline V gene, CDR1 is LGHNT and CDR2 is FRNRAP. The CDR3 bases are TGTGCTAGTGGTGGGCGGGACTTTACAGATACGCAGTATTTT. It translates to CASGGRDFTDTQYF.

This clone has a handful of counts. This chain uses TRBV25-1 with TRBJ1-1; D uncertain. The V end lost 3 bases, the J end lost 3 bases, and 14 bases lay between the germline ends. This CDR3 is 15 amino acids long. Germline V CDR1 and CDR2: MGHDK, SYGVNS. CDR3 DNA: TGTGCCAGCAGTGATTTCGAGGGCCTTGACACTGAAGCTTTCTTT. It is translated as CASSDFEGLDTEAFF.

The chain couples TRBV10-3 to TRBJ1-1; D not resolved. V shed 11 bases and J shed 5 bases, with 18 bases lying between them. Germline-derived CDR1 and CDR2 are ENHRY and SYGVKD. This CDR3 region has 13 residues. Here the CDR3 reads CAAANPPGTEAFF. CDR3 coding DNA: TGTGCCGCTGCGAACCCACCGGGGACTGAAGCTTTCTTT.

This clone was observed a few times. The chain uses TRBV5-4 and TRBJ2-1; TRBD2 matches at 8 bases. With 2 bases clipped from V and 5 bases from J, the junction kept 3 bases outside the gene matches. The CDR3 contains 14 residues. The germline CDR1 and CDR2 sequences are SGHNT and YYREEE (reference sequence). This chain's CDR3 is CASSFGRAHNEQFF. CDR3 coding DNA: TGTGCCAGCAGCTTCGGGAGGGCTCACAATGAGCAGTTCTTC. The full variable domain, in which reference TRBV5-4 and TRBJ2-1 provide the parts outside the CDR3, is ETGVTQSPTHLIKTRGQQVTLRCSSQSGHNTVSWYQQALGQGPQFIFQYYREEENGRGNFPPRFSGLQFPNYSSELNVNALELDDSALYLCASSFGRAHNEQFFGPGTRLTVL.

J is TRBJ2-7 and V is TRBV4-1, with 9 bases matching TRBD2. The CDR3 has 16 residues. The V segment lost 0 bases and the J segment 3 bases; nucleotides outside the gene matches: 6. Germline V lookup: CDR1 MGHRA, CDR2 YSYEKL. The CDR3 nucleotides are TGCGCCAGCAGCCAAGATCGGGCGGGAGGGTACTACGAGCAGTACTTC. Its protein is CASSQDRAGGYYEQYF.

The rearrangement uses TRBV12-5 and TRBJ2-7, with 11 bases that match TRBD2. The CDR3 runs to 18 residues. The ends lost 3 bases at V and 3 bases at J; junction bases unmatched: 13. Germline CDR1 reads LGHNT; CDR2 reads FRNRAP. The CDR3 bases are TGTGCTAGTGGTTTTAGGTTACTAGCGGGAGTTGGAGGCTACGAGCAGTACTTC. Translation: CASGFRLLAGVGGYEQYF.

The chain combines TRBV28 with TRBJ1-5; 8 bases match TRBD1. The CDR3 runs to 15 residues. The V gene's germline CDR1 is MDHEN and CDR2 SYDVKM. With 3 bases clipped from V and 6 bases from J, the junction kept 7 bases outside the gene matches. In nucleotides, the CDR3 is TGTGCCAGCAGTTTGCCCAGGGGGCACGGTCAGCCCCAGCATTTT. Translated: CASSLPRGHGQPQHF.

The CDR3 reads CSVEPRERETQYF. The CDR3 DNA reads TGCAGCGTTGAACCGCGGGAGCGGGAGACCCAGTACTTC. V is TRBV29-1 and J is TRBJ2-5; 7 nucleotides match TRBD2. Germline V CDR1 and CDR2: SQVTM, ANQGSEA. The CDR3 sequence is 13 residues long. With 2 bases clipped from V and 5 bases from J, the junction kept 5 bases outside the gene matches.

The chain combines TRBV5-1 with TRBJ2-7; D gene unclear. V dropped 0 bases and J dropped 2 bases, with 9 bases sitting between them. The CDR3 totals 14 residues. CDR1 is SGHRS, CDR2 YFSETQ, per germline. Here the CDR3 reads CASSLGHLTYEQYF. As DNA, the CDR3 is TGCGCCAGCAGCTTGGGTCACCTAACCTACGAGCAGTACTTC.

The rearrangement links TRBV13 to TRBJ1-1, with D perhaps TRBD1 (6 bases). V dropped 3 bases and J dropped 2 bases, with 10 bases sitting between them. The germline gives CDR1 PRHDT, CDR2 FYEKMQ (reference sequence). The CDR3 loop spans 14 amino acids. Written as DNA, the CDR3 is TGTGCCAGCAGCTTTCAGGGGAGAAACACTGAAGCTTTCTTT. Translated, it gives CASSFQGRNTEAFF.

The genes are TRBV5-4 and TRBJ1-2; D is possibly TRBD1 (5 bases). The CDR3 spans 13 residues. V shed 3 bases and J shed 2 bases, with 8 bases lying between them. The V gene's germline CDR1 is SGHNT and CDR2 YYREEE (reference sequence). The CDR3 coding sequence is TGTGCCAGCAGCTCAGGGTTGAACTATGGCTACACCTTC. Protein: CASSSGLNYGYTF.

The rearrangement uses TRBV25-1 and TRBJ2-1; D may be TRBD2 (5 bases). The germline V gene encodes CDR1 MGHDK and CDR2 SYGVNS. This CDR3 has 13 amino acids. V was trimmed by 4 bases and J by 9 bases, leaving 13 bases between them. CDR3: CASSGREGGEQFF. The CDR3 region has the DNA TGTGCCAGCAGTGGCCGGGAAGGAGGTGAGCAGTTCTTC.

This clone appeared a few times. The V and J genes are TRBV25-1 and TRBJ2-2, with a tentative D call TRBD1 (5 bases). Trimming left V 5 bases short and J 4 bases short, with 11 bases between. Germline V gene sequence: CDR1 MGHDK, CDR2 SYGVNS. The CDR3 totals 14 residues. CDR3: CASSPLQVTGELFF. DNA of the CDR3: TGTGCCAGCAGTCCACTACAGGTCACCGGGGAGCTGTTTTTT.

The V call is TRBV5-8, the J call TRBJ1-2, with 10 positions matching TRBD1. CDR3 length: 17 amino acids. Germline CDR1 is SGHTS and CDR2 is YDEGEE. V trimming: 7 bases; J trimming: 4 bases; junction bases outside the gene matches: 16. This CDR3 is CASGSGQGELITYGYTF. DNA for the CDR3: TGTGCCAGCGGCTCCGGACAGGGGGAACTTATCACCTATGGCTACACCTTC.

This clone was seen more than once but under ten times. The V call is TRBV7-9, the J call TRBJ2-2; maybe TRBD2 (5 bases). This CDR3 is 15 amino acids long. Trimming removed 6 bases at V and 3 bases at J, with 14 bases between. Germline loops: CDR1 SEHNR, CDR2 FQNEAQ (reference sequence). Here the CDR3 reads CASRGLGSHTGELFF. The CDR3 coding sequence is TGTGCCAGCAGAGGACTGGGCTCTCACACCGGGGAGCTGTTTTTT.

The chain carries TRBV5-4 and TRBJ2-7, with 7 bases lining up with TRBD1. The V gene end was trimmed by 4 bases and the J gene end by 3 bases; junction bases not matched to a gene: 7. Germline assignment: CDR1 SGHNT and CDR2 YYREEE (reference sequence). The length of the CDR3 is 14 residues. The CDR3 sequence: CASSRRQGDYEQYF. In DNA, the CDR3 is TGTGCCAGCAGCAGGCGACAGGGAGACTACGAGCAGTACTTC. The full variable domain, in which reference TRBV5-4 and TRBJ2-7 provide the parts outside the CDR3, is ETGVTQSPTHLIKTRGQQVTLRCSSQSGHNTVSWYQQALGQGPQFIFQYYREEENGRGNFPPRFSGLQFPNYSSELNVNALELDDSALYLCASSRRQGDYEQYFGPGTRLTVT.

The rearrangement uses TRBV12-5 and TRBJ2-7; TRBD1 agrees at 9 bases. The germline gives CDR1 LGHNT, CDR2 FRNRAP. The junction had 6 bases not matched to a gene; V was cut back by 5 bases and J by 1 base. The CDR3 runs to 15 residues. Here the CDR3 reads CASGPRGQGSYEQYF. The CDR3 bases are TGTGCTAGTGGTCCACGGGGACAGGGTTCCTACGAGCAGTACTTC.